Below, 7 T cell receptor beta chains from the same sample are listed, as sequenced in a study of cytotoxic CD8 clonotypes in ibrutinib-treated CLL. The method was immunoSEQ multiplex PCR; TCRdb's version includes in-frame clones alone and lacks a portion of them. The profile shows hundreds of thousands of clones, 70% of them singletons. The source was PBMCs, collected after 24 months of ibrutinib treatment. The receptors were gathered from a human donor with chronic lymphocytic leukemia.

In this sample, this clone turned up once. The V gene is TRBV7-9, the J gene TRBJ2-3; D may be TRBD1 or TRBD2 (5 bases each). The CDR3 totals 15 residues. Looked up from germline, CDR1 is SEHNR and CDR2 is FQNEAQ (reference sequence). Deletions cut 5 bases from V and 1 base from J, with 13 bases between. This CDR3 reads CASSPRRDGTDTQYF. The CDR3 bases are TGTGCCAGCAGCCCACGTAGGGACGGCACAGATACGCAGTATTTT.

This clone turned up a few times. The rearrangement joins TRBV27 to TRBJ1-2; no firm D call. V lost 4 bases to trimming and J lost 3 bases, with 9 bases between them. Germline lookup yields CDR1 MNHEY and CDR2 SMNVEV (reference sequence). The CDR3 has 13 residues. The DNA for the CDR3 is TGTGCCAGCAGTTCTACAGATTACTATGGCTACACCTTC. Protein product: CASSSTDYYGYTF.

This chain joins TRBV5-4 and TRBJ2-7; the match to TRBD1 covers 7 bases. J gave up 3 bases and V 2 bases, and 8 bases lay outside the gene matches. Germline CDR1 reads SGHNT; CDR2 reads YYREEE (reference sequence). The CDR3 sequence is 15 residues long. The CDR3 region has the DNA TGTGCCAGCAGCTTAGACAGGGCCTTTGGCTACGAGCAGTACTTC. As protein: CASSLDRAFGYEQYF.

The chain carries TRBV5-8 and TRBJ2-7; perhaps TRBD2 as D (6 bases). The V gene lost 4 bases and the J gene lost 4 bases, with 15 bases spanning the gap. The CDR3 spans 14 residues. Germline V gene data show CDR1 as SGHTS and CDR2 as YDEGEE. The CDR3 here is CASSQPGTRYEQYF. CDR3 coding DNA: TGTGCCAGCAGCCAACCCGGGACTCGATACGAGCAGTACTTC.

The V and J genes are TRBV10-3 and TRBJ1-5; D might be TRBD1 (5 bases). The CDR3 has 16 residues. CDR1 and CDR2 from the germline V gene are ENHRY and SYGVKD. Trimming stripped 5 bases from V and 0 bases from J, with 14 bases between. CDR3 region: CAISKWGGDSNQPQHF. The CDR3 DNA sequence: TGTGCCATCAGTAAATGGGGGGGGGATAGCAATCAGCCCCAGCATTTT.

The chain has TRBV9 and TRBJ2-5; possibly TRBD2 for D (5 bases). Trimming removed 7 bases from V and 3 bases from J, with 19 bases in between. The CDR3 runs to 15 residues. CDR1 SGDLS and CDR2 YYNGEE come from the germline V gene. The CDR3 sequence: CASGLNGLGEETQYF. The CDR3 nucleotides read TGTGCCAGCGGGTTGAATGGACTTGGGGAAGAGACCCAGTACTTC.

The chain combines TRBV7-9 with TRBJ1-2; 8 bases fit TRBD1. In germline, CDR1 is SEHNR, CDR2 FQNEAQ (reference sequence). V was clipped by 5 bases and J by 3 bases; unmatched bases: 11. The CDR3 length is 16 residues. In DNA, the CDR3 is TGTGCCAGCAGCGCCGGACAGGGCCGGGGGGACTATGGCTACACCTTC. Its translation: CASSAGQGRGDYGYTF.